The 10 T cell receptor beta chains in this list originate from one sample, sequenced in a study of beta chain features in type 1 diabetes. The isolated RNA, all of it, was reverse transcribed, so expressed TCRB transcripts were what got sequenced. Measured with immunoSEQ multiplex PCR; TCRdb has only the in-frame clones, and not every one. The data hold 300,000 or so clones, with 6.5% to 10% observed a single time. Sequencing input: central memory CD4+ T cells from blood. The receptors were gathered from a young woman in good health.

The rearrangement links TRBV6-6 to TRBJ2-7; D is ambiguous. Per germline, CDR1 MNHNY and CDR2 SVGAGI (reference sequence). There are 12 residues in the CDR3. The V end lost 5 bases, the J end lost 3 bases, and 8 bases lay between the germline ends. The CDR3 region is CASSTSNYEQYF. The CDR3 DNA reads as TGTGCCAGCAGTACATCCAACTACGAGCAGTACTTC.

There are a few counts of this clone. The chain carries TRBV19 and TRBJ2-7; 8 bases are a match to TRBD1. This CDR3 region has 11 residues. V was pared by 6 bases and J by 6 bases, with 1 base of the junction left unmatched. CDR1 and CDR2 from the germline V gene are LNHDA and SQIVND (reference sequence). CDR3 in amino acids: CASRDRGEQYF. Here the CDR3 DNA reads TGTGCCAGTAGAGACAGGGGCGAGCAGTACTTC.

V usage is TRBV6-5 and J usage is TRBJ2-7; D is ambiguous. CDR1 MNHEY and CDR2 SVGAGI come from the germline V gene. V lost 0 bases and J lost 4, with 13 bases in between. The CDR3 totals 15 residues. CDR3 residues: CASSYSPRADYEQYF. The CDR3 DNA is TGTGCCAGCAGTTACTCTCCCCGGGCAGATTACGAGCAGTACTTC.

This clone was seen a handful of times. This specimen includes other DNA sequences encoding the same CDR3. The chain carries TRBV7-2 and TRBJ1-1, with TRBD1 matching 7 bases. This CDR3 has 15 amino acids. The ends lost 5 bases at V and 2 bases at J; junction bases unmatched: 8. CDR1 is SGHTA, CDR2 FQGNSA, per germline. The CDR3 protein is CASSVSGTANTEAFF. In nucleotides, the CDR3 is TGTGCCAGCAGCGTATCCGGGACAGCAAACACTGAAGCTTTCTTT. Filled out from reference TRBV7-2 and TRBJ1-1, the complete variable domain reads GAGVSQSPSNKVTEKGKDVELRCDPISGHTALYWYRQSLGQGLEFLIYFQGNSAPDKSGLPSDRFSAERTGGSVSTLTIQRTQQEDSAVYLCASSVSGTANTEAFFGQGTRLTVV.

This clone was counted only a few times. Other DNA variants within this sample encode the same CDR3. The rearrangement links TRBV9 to TRBJ2-2; D not certain. The CDR3 is 16 amino acids. V gave up 0 bases and J gave up 0 bases, with 9 bases separating them. Germline assignment: CDR1 SGDLS and CDR2 YYNGEE. The CDR3 here is CASSVAAGTNTGELFF. CDR3 nucleotides: TGTGCCAGCAGCGTAGCTGCAGGAACGAACACCGGGGAGCTGTTTTTT. Using reference TRBV9 and TRBJ2-2 for the parts outside the CDR3, the full variable domain is DSGVTQTPKHLITATGQRVTLRCSPRSGDLSVYWYQQSLDQGLQFLIQYYNGEERAKGNILERFSAQQFPDLHSELNLSSLELGDSALYFCASSVAAGTNTGELFFGEGSRLTVL.

This chain joins TRBV27 and TRBJ1-2; 8 nucleotides match TRBD1. The CDR3 covers 14 residues. J gave up 7 bases and V 5 bases, and 9 bases lay outside the gene matches. CDR1 and CDR2 from the germline V gene are MNHEY and SMNVEV (reference sequence). The CDR3 sequence is CASSSRDRTSGYTF. CDR3 DNA sequence: TGTGCCAGCAGTAGCAGGGACAGGACTTCTGGCTACACCTTC.

This chain connects TRBV7-3 to TRBJ1-6; maybe TRBD1 (6 bases). V lost 5 bases and J 8 bases, leaving 16 bases between the germline ends. In germline, CDR1 is SGHTA, CDR2 FQGTGA. This CDR3 has 15 residues. CDR3 coding DNA: TGTGCCAGCAGCCCCTACGGGGGCGAGGATTCACCCCTCCACTTT. Its protein product is CASSPYGGEDSPLHF.

This clone showed up just a few times. Other DNA sequences of this sample code for an identical CDR3. The V call is TRBV20-1, the J call TRBJ2-5; D is ambiguous. The germline V gene encodes CDR1 DFQATT and CDR2 SNEGSKA (reference sequence). Trimming took off 2 bases at V and 5 bases at J, with 6 bases between the two ends. CDR3 length equals 11 residues. The CDR3 coding sequence is TGCAGTGCTAGACCCCTGGAGACCCAGTACTTC. Its translation: CSARPLETQYF.

This clone has a handful of counts. The chain employs TRBV9 and TRBJ1-5, with D unclear. V dropped 0 bases and J dropped 1 base, with 2 bases sitting between them. This CDR3 is built from 13 residues. Germline assignment: CDR1 SGDLS and CDR2 YYNGEE. CDR3 sequence: CASSVGSNQPQHF. CDR3 coding DNA: TGTGCCAGCAGCGTAGGCAGCAATCAGCCCCAGCATTTT. Variable domain in full (rest from reference TRBV9 and TRBJ1-5): DSGVTQTPKHLITATGQRVTLRCSPRSGDLSVYWYQQSLDQGLQFLIQYYNGEERAKGNILERFSAQQFPDLHSELNLSSLELGDSALYFCASSVGSNQPQHFGDGTRLSIL.

V and J are TRBV2 and TRBJ2-1; D possibly matches TRBD1 or TRBD2 (7 bases each). The CDR3 contains 15 residues. Between the trimmed V and J ends, which lost 3 bases and 9 bases, there was a span of 18 bases. The V gene's germline CDR1 is SNHLY and CDR2 FYNNEI. The CDR3 DNA reads TGTGCCAGCAGTGATAGGGGGGAGGGGGCCGGTGAGCAGTTCTTC. Its translation is CASSDRGEGAGEQFF.